The source of this T cell receptor beta chain is a study of blood T cell repertoires in COVID-19. Study background: COVID-19 samples, acute and convalescent, were from the United States, Italy and Spain.

The V end was cut by 3 bases, the J end by 3 bases, with 14 bases between. CDR3 length: 15 residues. As processed by the authors: Estimates of nucleated cell counts were drawn from the amplification of reference gene primers. Here immunoSEQ multiplex PCR was the method, and the copy in TCRdb shows in-frame clones only, minus some. From that table come the V and J calls and clone size; the DNA was used to work out D and trimming. The data hold 150,000 to 200,000 clones, with around 87% observed a single time. This clonotype was obtained from a man between 50 and 59 years old with acute or convalescent COVID-19. The sample taken for sequencing was peripheral blood. The genes are TRBV23-1 and TRBJ1-1, with D maybe TRBD1 (5 bases). TRBV23-1 is an ORF; its function is uncertain. The DNA for the CDR3 is TGCGCCAGCAGTCACCACTCGGGAGGGGACACTGAAGCTTTCTTT. Its translation: CASSHHSGGDTEAFF.